The rows below give T cell receptor beta chains drawn from one sample of a study of T cells in Graves' hyperthyroidism and ophthalmopathy. From the multiplex PCR reads, TCRdb called clonotypes with MiXCR, one entry per CDR3 protein. The repertoire holds about 560,000 distinct CDR3 sequences, 15% to 18% seen once, with less than 9.5% in the top ten. Source material: blood. The receptors were gathered from a woman aged 25 to 39 with Graves' hyperthyroidism. Each CDR3 is given with its conserved first and last residue. A D gene is named only where the DNA matches it firmly. Clone sizes are given selectively: once, few, many, or a class where the clone is expanded.

V gene,clone size,D gene,J gene,CDR3 protein,CDR3 DNA
TRBV28,many,TRBD1,TRBJ2-3,CASSPPRDRGPGDTQYF,TGTGCCAGCAGCCCGCCCCGGGACAGGGGGCCAGGGGATACGCAGTATTTT
TRBV7-2,many,-,TRBJ2-5,CASSSAGGGGLHETQYF,TGTGCCAGCAGTTCCGCCGGGGGAGGGGGCCTTCACGAGACCCAGTACTTC
TRBV11-1,many,TRBD1,TRBJ1-1,CASSLEGTVNTEAFF,TGTGCCAGCAGCTTAGAGGGGACAGTGAACACTGAAGCTTTCTTT
TRBV20-1,many,TRBD1,TRBJ1-2,CSAQNRQGSFYGYTF,TGCAGTGCCCAAAATAGACAGGGATCATTCTATGGCTACACCTTC
TRBV7-3,-,TRBD2,TRBJ2-1,CASSSAGREYNEQFF,TGTGCCAGCAGCTCGGCAGGGAGGGAATACAATGAGCAGTTCTTC
TRBV18,many,TRBD1,TRBJ2-1,CASSSTGNNNEQFF,TGTGCCAGCTCCTCGACAGGGAATAACAATGAGCAGTTCTTC
TRBV18,few,-,TRBJ2-7,CASSPERGGTRMYEQYF,TGTGCCAGCTCGCCTGAGCGCGGAGGGACACGGATGTACGAGCAGTACTTC
TRBV3-1,many,-,TRBJ2-5,CASSQDLATKETQYF,TGTGCCAGCAGCCAAGATCTCGCGACGAAAGAGACCCAGTACTTC
TRBV12-3/TRBV12-4,-,-,TRBJ1-1,CASRPLGWNTEAFF,TGTGCCAGCAGACCCTTGGGGTGGAACACTGAAGCTTTCTTT
TRBV4-1,many,-,TRBJ2-1,CASSQAVGYNEQFF,TGCGCCAGCAGCCAAGCCGTTGGTTACAATGAGCAGTTCTTC
TRBV9,few,-,TRBJ2-2,CASSVAETRNTGELFF,TGTGCCAGCAGCGTAGCTGAGACGAGGAACACCGGGGAGCTGTTTTTT
TRBV6-1,-,TRBD2,TRBJ2-7,CASSQDRGEGGGGGEQYF,TGTGCCAGCAGCCAAGATCGGGGGGAGGGCGGGGGAGGCGGCGAGCAGTACTTC
TRBV18,few,-,TRBJ2-7,CAGSQTGSEQYF,TGTGCCGGCTCGCAAACAGGGTCCGAGCAGTACTTC
TRBV20-1,many,-,TRBJ2-2,CSAPQAGNTGELFF,TGCAGTGCTCCCCAGGCAGGGAACACCGGGGAGCTGTTTTTT
TRBV20-1,-,-,TRBJ2-3,CSSREGGTDTQYF,TGCAGTTCGCGGGAAGGCGGCACAGATACGCAGTATTTT
TRBV5-1,-,TRBD1,TRBJ2-2,CASSSTGDGELFF,TGCGCCAGCAGCTCTACAGGGGACGGGGAGCTGTTTTTT
TRBV9,-,-,TRBJ2-1,CASSVGSRGGRSYNEQFF,TGTGCCAGCAGCGTTGGCAGTCGCGGTGGGCGGTCCTACAATGAGCAGTTCTTC
TRBV28,-,TRBD1,TRBJ2-1,CASRGQGANEQFF,TGTGCCAGCAGGGGACAGGGGGCTAATGAGCAGTTCTTC